This is a list of T cell receptor beta chains from one sample in a study of blood T cell repertoires in COVID-19. TCRdb's table, derived via immunoSEQ multiplex PCR, lists solely in-frame clones and lacks some. The sample contains around 450,000 clones, less than 95% of which appear only once. The material sequenced was PBMCs or T cells enriched from blood (not recorded which). The receptors stem from a man between 18 and 29 years old who had recovered from COVID-19. Each CDR3 is given with its conserved first and last residue. A D gene is named only where the DNA matches it firmly. Clone size appears in some rows only: once, few, many, or a class for an expanded clone.

TRBV5-6	.	TRBD2	16	TRBJ2-7	TGTGCCAGCAGCTTTCCCACGGGGCGGGAGGGCGGAAAGCAGTACTTC	CASSFPTGREGGKQYF
TRBV1	.	.	16	TRBJ2-3	TGCACCAGCAGCCAAGGGGGTCTGCGGGAGACAGATACGCAGTATTTT	CTSSQGGLRETDTQYF
TRBV5-4	.	TRBD2	18	TRBJ2-7	TGTGCCAGCAGCTCCGGGACTAGCGGATCTCTTCCCCGTTACGAGCAGTACTTC	CASSSGTSGSLPRYEQYF
TRBV10-3	.	TRBD1	11	TRBJ1-1	TGTGCCATCAGGACAGGGGCTGAAGCTTTCTTT	CAIRTGAEAFF
TRBV9	once	.	15	TRBJ1-1	TGTGCCAGCAGCGTAGTTCTGGGAGAAAGGACTGAAGCTTTCTTT	CASSVVLGERTEAFF
TRBV6-5	.	.	16	TRBJ2-3	TGTGCCAGCAGTTACTCCTCAGGAGCGGGCACAGATACGCAGTATTTT	CASSYSSGAGTDTQYF
TRBV7-9	.	TRBD1	15	TRBJ1-6	TGTGCCAGCAGCTTAGGGGACAGGGGCAAATCACCCCTCCACTTT	CASSLGDRGKSPLHF
TRBV18	.	.	18	TRBJ1-3	TGTGCCAGCTCACCATGGGTCCCAGACGGGGACTCTGGAAACACCATATATTTT	CASSPWVPDGDSGNTIYF
TRBV3-1/TRBV3-2	.	TRBD1	16	TRBJ1-1	TGTGCCAGCAGCCCGCGGGATACAGGGGGCCGGACTGAAGCTTTCTTT	CASSPRDTGGRTEAFF
TRBV6-5	.	TRBD1	13	TRBJ1-5	TGTGCCAGCAGGGTGACAGGGAGTGAGCCCCAGCATTTT	CASRVTGSEPQHF
TRBV5-1	once	.	17	TRBJ2-6	TGCGCCAGCAGCTTGGCCAAACTTATCTCTGGGGCCAACGTCCTGACTTTC	CASSLAKLISGANVLTF
TRBV6-5	.	.	15	TRBJ1-5	TGTGCCAGCGGAAGGGGGAAGATGAGCAATCAGCCCCAGCATTTT	CASGRGKMSNQPQHF
TRBV7-2	.	.	13	TRBJ2-1	TGTGCCAGCAGCTTATCCAGGTCCGGTGAGCAGTTCTTC	CASSLSRSGEQFF
TRBV5-1	.	.	18	TRBJ2-7	TGCGCCAGCAGCTTGGGACCGCCTGGGATAGCGACACTTTACGAGCAGTACTTC	CASSLGPPGIATLYEQYF
TRBV28	once	.	13	TRBJ1-3	TGTGCCAGCAGTTTATTACAGGGAAACACCATATATTTT	CASSLLQGNTIYF
TRBV25-1	.	TRBD2	15	TRBJ2-7	TGTGCCAGCGCTCCGAGGGCTAGCGGGAGCCACGAGCAGTACTTC	CASAPRASGSHEQYF
TRBV15	.	.	11	TRBJ1-2	TGTGCCACCAGCAGAGATCGGGGCTACACCTTC	CATSRDRGYTF
TRBV5-8	.	.	14	TRBJ1-3	TGTGCCAGCAGCTTGTTTTACAGGGACGACACCATATATTTT	CASSLFYRDDTIYF
TRBV6-5	.	.	13	TRBJ2-7	TGTGCCAGCAGCTCGAGGCTAGCTTTCGAGCAGTACTTC	CASSSRLAFEQYF
TRBV18	.	.	15	TRBJ2-2	TGTGCCAGCTCACCAGCCAGGGCCGACACCGGGGAGCTGTTTTTT	CASSPARADTGELFF
TRBV19	.	.	13	TRBJ2-7	TGTGCCAGTAGTGTGGACACAACCTACGAGCAGTACTTC	CASSVDTTYEQYF
TRBV3-1/TRBV3-2	.	TRBD1	17	TRBJ1-2	TGTGCCAGCAGCCCCGACAGGGGGGACAGAGGCATCTATGGCTACACCTTC	CASSPDRGDRGIYGYTF
TRBV27	.	TRBD2	16	TRBJ2-7	TGTGCCAGCAAGCCTCTTTTAAAGCGGGGGGCCTACGAGCAGTACTTC	CASKPLLKRGAYEQYF
TRBV27	.	.	14	TRBJ1-2	TGTGCCAGCAGTTCTGGGGCGAACTACTATGGCTACACCTTC	CASSSGANYYGYTF
TRBV7-9	.	.	15	TRBJ1-1	TGTGCCAGCAGCCCCCGGGAGGGGATAAACACTGAAGCTTTCTTT	CASSPREGINTEAFF
TRBV27	.	.	14	TRBJ2-1	TGTGCCAGCAGTTTAAGGCTAGCCCGCGGCGAGCAGTTCTTC	CASSLRLARGEQFF
TRBV19	.	TRBD2	16	TRBJ2-1	TGTGCCAGTAGTATGTCGCGGGGGACGTCCTACAATGAGCAGTTCTTC	CASSMSRGTSYNEQFF